Presented here are 6 T cell receptor beta chains from one specimen sequenced in a study of OX40 agonist ivuxolimab in advanced cancers. TCRdb's table, derived via immunoSEQ multiplex PCR, lists solely in-frame clones and lacks some. The sample contains fewer than 85,000 clones, roughly 90% of which appear only once. The sequenced sample was CD4+ or CD8+ T cells sorted from blood, obtained in a trial of the OX40 agonist ivuxolimab. The receptors were sampled from an adult with an advanced solid tumor such as melanoma, head and neck, liver or kidney cancer.

The rearrangement joins TRBV6-1 to TRBJ1-5; weak D call: TRBD1 (6 bases). Per germline, CDR1 MNHNS and CDR2 SASEGT. CDR3 size: 15 residues. Trimming took off 5 bases at V and 2 bases at J, with 13 bases between the two ends. CDR3 DNA: TGTGCCAGCAGTAAGGACAGAGAACGCAATCAGCCCCAGCATTTT. Protein: CASSKDRERNQPQHF.

V gene TRBV19 combines with J gene TRBJ1-2; D may be TRBD1 (5 bases). The germline V and J ends were trimmed by 1 base and 7 bases, with 7 bases remaining between them. In germline, CDR1 is LNHDA, CDR2 SQIVND (reference sequence). This CDR3 is 12 amino acids long. CDR3 bases: TGTGCCAGTAGTATAGGGGGGAGTGGCTACACCTTC. This codes for CASSIGGSGYTF. The full variable domain, completed using reference TRBV19 and TRBJ1-2, is DGGITQSPKYLFRKEGQNVTLSCEQNLNHDAMYWYRQDPGQGLRLIYYSQIVNDFQKGDIAEGYSVSREKKESFPLTVTSAQKNPTAFYLCASSIGGSGYTFGSGTRLTVV.

This chain links TRBV7-9 with TRBJ2-7; possibly TRBD2 for D (6 bases). Germline V gives CDR1 SEHNR, CDR2 FQNEAQ (reference sequence). The V end was cut by 2 bases, the J end by 1 base, with 9 bases between. The CDR3 is made up of 14 amino acids. The CDR3 reads CASSLLAGSYEQYF. The DNA of the CDR3 is TGTGCCAGCAGCTTACTCGCGGGGTCCTACGAGCAGTACTTC.

The table lists this clone with a count of one. The genes are TRBV2 and TRBJ1-2; 7 bases match TRBD1. The CDR3 consists of 13 residues. J was trimmed by 4 bases and V by 2 bases; bases with no gene match: 1. The germline V gene encodes CDR1 SNHLY and CDR2 FYNNEI. The CDR3 loop is CASSEQGGYGYTF. The CDR3 bases are TGTGCCAGCAGTGAACAGGGGGGCTATGGCTACACCTTC.

This rearrangement joins TRBV19 to TRBJ2-3; 8 nucleotides align to TRBD2. Germline CDR1 and CDR2: LNHDA and SQIVND (reference sequence). The CDR3 is 13 amino acids. J was trimmed by 1 base and V by 6 bases; bases with no gene match: 0. The CDR3: CASRGLGTDTQYF. The CDR3 bases are TGTGCCAGTAGGGGACTAGGCACAGATACGCAGTATTTT.

The J gene is TRBJ1-3, the V gene TRBV14, with a weak D call TRBD1 (5 bases). Germline V gene lookup returns CDR1 SGHDN and CDR2 FVKESK. Trimming took 3 bases from V and 2 from J, leaving 11 bases between them. The CDR3 sequence is 15 residues long. CDR3 nucleotides: TGTGCCAGCAGCCATCGCAGGGCTACTGGAAACACCATATATTTT. Encoded protein: CASSHRRATGNTIYF.